These 6 T cell receptor beta chains originate from one sample sequenced in a study of T cell responses to AZD1222 COVID-19 vaccine. Clones were sequenced by immunoSEQ multiplex PCR, and TCRdb holds only the in-frame ones, with some missing. The table records approximately 110,000 clones, nearly 90% of them present only once. The sample consisted of peripheral blood, taken on day 0 of AZD1222 vaccination. The origin of the receptors is an adult in good health.

The V gene is TRBV3-1 (or the pseudogene TRBV3-2), the J gene TRBJ2-1; 7 positions match TRBD2. The V and J ends lost 0 bases and 10 bases, in that order; junction bases with no gene match: 3. The CDR3 is 13 residues long. CDR1 and CDR2 from the germline V gene are LGHDT and YNNKEL (reference sequence). The CDR3 region has the DNA TGTGCCAGCAGCCAAGATCGTAGCGGGGAGCAGTTCTTC. Amino acids: CASSQDRSGEQFF.

In nucleotides, the CDR3 is TGTGCCAGCAGATACGATACAGGGGCAGTGCAGTACTTC. As protein: CASRYDTGAVQYF. The chain links TRBV7-8 to TRBJ2-7; 7 bases fit TRBD1. Germline CDR1 is SGHVS and CDR2 is FQNEAQ. The ends lost 6 bases at V and 9 bases at J; junction bases unmatched: 11. CDR3 length equals 13 residues.

This clone showed up just once. The chain carries TRBV4-2 and TRBJ2-1; 7 nucleotides align to TRBD1. From germline, CDR1 is LGHNA and CDR2 YNFKEQ. The CDR3 sequence is 15 residues long. V lost 4 bases and J lost 6; bases outside the gene matches: 9. The CDR3 spells CASSLSAGTVNEQFF. Written as DNA, the CDR3 is TGTGCCAGCAGCCTCTCCGCCGGGACAGTCAATGAGCAGTTCTTC.

This clone was recorded only once. The chain recombines TRBV6-6 with TRBJ1-4; 7 nucleotides match TRBD1. Unmatched junction bases numbered 12, after V lost 7 bases and J lost 7 bases. Germline lookup yields CDR1 MNHNY and CDR2 SVGAGI (reference sequence). The CDR3 is made up of 15 amino acids. The CDR3 protein is CASTRTGTVSEKLFF. The CDR3 DNA reads TGTGCCAGCACTAGAACCGGGACAGTAAGTGAAAAACTGTTTTTT.

The rearrangement links TRBV2 to TRBJ1-6; the D is unclear. The CDR3 covers 14 residues. CDR1 SNHLY and CDR2 FYNNEI come from the germline V gene. The V and J ends lost 6 bases and 0 bases respectively, with 6 bases between them. CDR3 in amino acids: CASRGNSYNSPLHF. The CDR3 coding sequence is TGTGCCAGCAGGGGGAACTCCTATAATTCACCCCTCCACTTT.

The chain uses TRBV6-5 and TRBJ1-5; 10 bases fit TRBD1. Germline CDR1 MNHEY, CDR2 SVGAGI. The CDR3 length is 15 residues. Unmatched junction bases numbered 5, after V lost 6 bases and J lost 3 bases. In nucleotides, the CDR3 is TGTGCCAGCAGCCCAGACAGGGGGCTCAATCAGCCCCAGCATTTT. Translating gives CASSPDRGLNQPQHF.